The 12 T cell receptor beta chains below were found in one sample sequenced in a study of T cell clones after liver transplantation. Using immunoSEQ multiplex PCR, the repertoire was profiled, and TCRdb retains in-frame clones only, with some absent. Of 75,000 to 95,000 clones in the sample, around four fifths were seen once. The specimen comprised CD4+ T cells from blood, sampled around 50 months after liver transplant. The receptors shown here come from a human patient who received a liver transplant. Some T cells here may be from the graft donor.

The chain is built from TRBV2 and TRBJ2-1; D unclear. CDR3 size: 15 residues. Germline values: CDR1 SNHLY, CDR2 FYNNEI. V lost 3 bases to trimming and J lost 2 bases, with 11 bases between them. CDR3 coding DNA: TGTGCCAGCAGTGAGCCCCGTACCGCCTACAATGAGCAGTTCTTC. Translated: CASSEPRTAYNEQFF.

In its sample, this clone was seen once. The chain links TRBV7-2 to TRBJ2-2; 7 nucleotides line up with TRBD1. CDR1 SGHTA and CDR2 FQGNSA come from the germline V gene. This CDR3 is 17 amino acids long. The V segment lost 5 bases and the J segment 4 bases; nucleotides outside the gene matches: 13. In DNA, the CDR3 is TGTGCCAGCAGCCCAATGATAGGACAGGTGGGCACCGGGGAGCTGTTTTTT. It is translated as CASSPMIGQVGTGELFF. The full variable domain, with the rest looked up from reference TRBV7-2 and TRBJ2-2, is GAGVSQSPSNKVTEKGKDVELRCDPISGHTALYWYRQSLGQGLEFLIYFQGNSAPDKSGLPSDRFSAERTGGSVSTLTIQRTQQEDSAVYLCASSPMIGQVGTGELFFGEGSRLTVL.

The V gene is TRBV10-3, the J gene TRBJ2-7; a possible D gene is TRBD2 (5 bases). Trimming took off 3 bases at V and 4 bases at J, with 13 bases between the two ends. Germline V gene sequence: CDR1 ENHRY, CDR2 SYGVKD. The CDR3 is 14 amino acids. The CDR3 is CAISEPLPGYEQYF. The CDR3 DNA follows: TGTGCCATCAGTGAACCTCTCCCGGGGTACGAGCAGTACTTC.

The chain couples TRBV28 to TRBJ2-7; possibly TRBD2 for D (5 bases). V shed 3 bases and J shed 2 bases, with 11 bases lying between them. The CDR3 runs to 14 residues. Germline V gene lookup returns CDR1 MDHEN and CDR2 SYDVKM. Written as DNA, the CDR3 is TGTGCCAGCAGTTTTCGGCGGGTAACCTACGAGCAGTACTTC. Its translation: CASSFRRVTYEQYF.

The rearrangement joins TRBV6-1 to TRBJ1-2; the D is unclear. Trimming pared 1 base from V and 3 bases from J, leaving 6 bases between. Germline V gives CDR1 MNHNS, CDR2 SASEGT. The CDR3 contains 13 residues. The CDR3 coding sequence is TGTGCCAGCAGTGAAGTGGGAGACTATGGCTACACCTTC. Translating it yields CASSEVGDYGYTF.

The gene calls are TRBV7-2 and TRBJ1-3; D remains unclear. The CDR3 totals 14 residues. The germline gives CDR1 SGHTA, CDR2 FQGNSA. The V end was cut by 0 bases, the J end by 1 base, with 4 bases between. Written as DNA, the CDR3 is TGTGCCAGCAGCTTAGCGTCATCTGGAAACACCATATATTTT. Encoded protein: CASSLASSGNTIYF. The variable domain in full, with the rest retrieved from reference TRBV7-2 and TRBJ1-3, is GAGVSQSPSNKVTEKGKDVELRCDPISGHTALYWYRQSLGQGLEFLIYFQGNSAPDKSGLPSDRFSAERTGGSVSTLTIQRTQQEDSAVYLCASSLASSGNTIYFGEGSWLTVV.

This clone was seen a few times. V is TRBV2 and J is TRBJ2-7; the match to TRBD1 covers 8 bases. Germline assignment: CDR1 SNHLY and CDR2 FYNNEI. J was trimmed by 7 bases and V by 8 bases; bases with no gene match: 13. The CDR3 has 14 amino acids. In nucleotides, the CDR3 is TGTGCCAGCGGCGCCGGGACAGGACTTCGGGAGCAGTACTTC. Translation gives CASGAGTGLREQYF. Combining the CDR3 with reference TRBV2 and TRBJ2-7 gives the whole variable domain EPEVTQTPSHQVTQMGQEVILRCVPISNHLYFYWYRQILGQKVEFLVSFYNNEISEKSEIFDDQFSVERPDGSNFTLKIRSTKLEDSAMYFCASGAGTGLREQYFGPGTRLTVT.

The chain uses TRBV7-3 and TRBJ2-1; D might be TRBD2 (5 bases). Germline lookup yields CDR1 SGHTA and CDR2 FQGTGA. V lost 4 bases and J lost 1, with 11 bases in between. CDR3 length equals 15 residues. The CDR3 bases are TGTGCCAGCAGCTCGAGGGCCATTTCCTACAATGAGCAGTTCTTC. It is translated as CASSSRAISYNEQFF.

CDR3 sequence: CASSARTGGQQSDTQYF. The CDR3 DNA reads TGTGCCAGCAGCGCCCGGACCGGCGGGCAGCAGTCAGATACGCAGTATTTT. V and J are TRBV9 and TRBJ2-3, with D tentatively TRBD2 (5 bases). Germline values: CDR1 SGDLS, CDR2 YYNGEE. The V end was cut by 3 bases, the J end by 4 bases, with 21 bases between. CDR3 length: 17 amino acids.

The gene calls are TRBV18 and TRBJ2-3; D possibly matches TRBD1 or TRBD2 (5 bases each). The V gene's germline CDR1 is KGHSH and CDR2 LQKENI. This CDR3 comprises 13 residues. The V end lost 1 base, the J end lost 5 bases, and 7 bases lay between the germline ends. The CDR3: CASSPRDGDTQYF. The CDR3 DNA is TGTGCCAGCTCACCACGGGACGGAGATACGCAGTATTTT.

V gene TRBV19 combines with J gene TRBJ1-1, with 12 bases fitting TRBD1. In germline, CDR1 is LNHDA, CDR2 SQIVND (reference sequence). V trimming: 3 bases; J trimming: 0 bases; junction bases outside the gene matches: 8. The CDR3 totals 18 residues. The CDR3 bases are TGTGCCAGTAGTATGAGACCCGGGACAGGGGGCTTGAACACTGAAGCTTTCTTT. This encodes CASSMRPGTGGLNTEAFF.

Notes on this clone: Other DNA sequences in the sample encode the same CDR3. The chain has TRBV27 and TRBJ1-2, with D perhaps matching TRBD1 (6 bases). Germline V gene sequence: CDR1 MNHEY, CDR2 SMNVEV (reference sequence). The length of the CDR3 is 13 residues. Trimming shortened V by 3 bases and J by 8 bases, and 13 bases separated the two germline ends. CDR3 region: CASSFRGAEGYTF. DNA of the CDR3: TGTGCCAGCAGTTTTCGGGGGGCTGAAGGCTACACCTTC.